A single sample is the source of the 11 T cell receptor beta chains below, sequenced in a study of T cells in Graves' hyperthyroidism and ophthalmopathy. RNA transcripts yielded amplified TCR beta CDR3 regions. TCR CDR3 regions were first amplified by RT-PCR with HTBI primers. TCRdb passed the multiplex PCR reads through MiXCR, listing each CDR3 protein once. The sample contains 380,000 or so distinct CDR3 sequences, roughly 13% of which appear only once. Input material: blood. Source of these receptors: a woman in her 30s with Graves' hyperthyroidism.

In this sample, this clonotype turned up many times. The V gene is TRBV7-2, the J gene TRBJ2-3; maybe TRBD2 (7 bases). CDR3 size: 16 residues. Trimming cost V 4 bases and J 4 bases, with 18 bases left between them. The germline gives CDR1 SGHTA, CDR2 FQGNSA. CDR3 sequence reads: CASSSPRGRAADTQYF. The CDR3 DNA sequence: TGTGCCAGCAGCTCTCCGAGGGGGAGGGCCGCAGATACGCAGTATTTT. Combining the CDR3 with reference TRBV7-2 and TRBJ2-3 gives the whole variable domain GAGVSQSPSNKVTEKGKDVELRCDPISGHTALYWYRQSLGQGLEFLIYFQGNSAPDKSGLPSDRFSAERTGGSVSTLTIQRTQQEDSAVYLCASSSPRGRAADTQYFGPGTRLTVL.

This clonotype was picked up many times. The rearrangement joins TRBV28 to TRBJ2-1, with 9 bases matching TRBD2. There are 14 residues in the CDR3. The germline V gene encodes CDR1 MDHEN and CDR2 SYDVKM. V shed 7 bases, J shed 7 bases, and the junction held 8 bases outside the gene matches. For the CDR3, the DNA is TGTGCCAGCACCCCCGGGACTAGCAGGAATGAGCAGTTCTTC. Protein product: CASTPGTSRNEQFF.

This clonotype has at least ten counts. The gene calls are TRBV20-1 and TRBJ2-7, with D unresolved. The CDR3 has 14 residues. Trimming cost V 6 bases and J 2 bases, with 17 bases left between them. Looked up from germline, CDR1 is DFQATT and CDR2 is SNEGSKA (reference sequence). CDR3 in DNA: TGCAGTGCCTCTGATGGGCGGCGAACCTACGAGCAGTACTTC. Encoded protein: CSASDGRRTYEQYF.

In this sample, this clonotype turned up many times. The rearrangement uses TRBV11-2 and TRBJ1-1; tentative D call: TRBD1 (6 bases). Trimming removed 4 bases from V and 0 bases from J, with 15 bases in between. The germline V gene has CDR1 SGHAT and CDR2 FQNNGV. The CDR3 runs 16 residues. The CDR3 coding sequence is TGTGCCAGCAGCTCCGGGGGTGGGGGCATGAACACTGAAGCTTTCTTT. Protein product: CASSSGGGGMNTEAFF.

The table lists this clonotype with many counts. V gene TRBV12-3 or TRBV12-4 combines with J gene TRBJ2-1, with D possibly being TRBD1 (5 bases). The CDR3 runs to 12 residues. Trimming took 2 bases from V and 9 from J, leaving 8 bases between them. The chain's CDR3 is CASSLRQFEQFF. CDR3 DNA: TGTGCCAGCAGTTTACGACAGTTTGAGCAGTTCTTC.

This clonotype has a count of ten or more. V is TRBV12-3 or TRBV12-4 and J is TRBJ1-5; TRBD1 aligns across 9 bases. CDR3 length: 16 residues. J lost 9 bases, V lost 3 bases, and 12 bases had no gene match. The CDR3 loop reads CASSLPRGQGLWPQHF. The CDR3 nucleotides are TGTGCCAGCAGTTTGCCTAGGGGACAGGGCCTTTGGCCCCAGCATTTT.

The rearrangement joins TRBV7-2 to TRBJ1-3; no reliable D call. Germline CDR1 is SGHTA and CDR2 is FQGNSA. The CDR3 spans 15 residues. Trimming took 1 base from V and 0 from J, leaving 7 bases between them. CDR3 loop: CASSLERLSGNTIYF. CDR3 nucleotides: TGTGCCAGCAGCTTAGAACGCCTCTCTGGAAACACCATATATTTT. The full variable domain, with the rest looked up from reference TRBV7-2 and TRBJ1-3, is GAGVSQSPSNKVTEKGKDVELRCDPISGHTALYWYRQSLGQGLEFLIYFQGNSAPDKSGLPSDRFSAERTGGSVSTLTIQRTQQEDSAVYLCASSLERLSGNTIYFGEGSWLTVV.

With regard to this clonotype: A clone one base away is much larger, so this may be a read error. This sequence joins TRBV12-3 or TRBV12-4 and TRBJ1-1; tentatively, D is TRBD1 (6 bases). This CDR3 comprises 14 residues. Trimming took 5 bases from V and 2 from J, leaving 12 bases between them. The CDR3 reads CASSIRDTNTEAFF. CDR3 sequence (DNA): TGTGCCAGCAGTATCCGGGACACCAACACTGAAGCTTTCTTT.

This chain connects TRBV2 to TRBJ1-2; D call uncertain. Trimming pared 8 bases from V and 5 bases from J, leaving 12 bases between. This CDR3 is built from 12 residues. From germline, CDR1 is SNHLY and CDR2 FYNNEI. The CDR3 region is CASGNSPYGYTF. The CDR3 DNA reads as TGTGCCAGCGGGAACTCTCCATATGGCTACACCTTC.

This clonotype has ten or more counts. V is TRBV14 and J is TRBJ2-2; possible D gene TRBD2, 5 bases. The CDR3 has 14 residues. Trimming removed 4 bases at V and 4 bases at J, with 10 bases between. Germline CDR1 reads SGHDN; CDR2 reads FVKESK. The CDR3 bases are TGTGCCAGCAGCCGGCAACTAGGCACCGGGGAGCTGTTTTTT. Translated: CASSRQLGTGELFF.

This clonotype occurred many times. The rearrangement uses TRBV28 and TRBJ1-5; D gene uncertain. Germline lookup yields CDR1 MDHEN and CDR2 SYDVKM. This CDR3 has 11 residues. V dropped 6 bases and J dropped 10 bases, with 10 bases sitting between them. CDR3 sequence reads: CASRTAEPQHF. DNA of the CDR3: TGTGCCAGCAGAACCGCGGAACCCCAGCATTTT.